Below, 2 T cell receptor beta chains from the same sample are listed, as sequenced in a study of PD-1 blockade in classical Hodgkin lymphoma. Assay used: immunoSEQ multiplex PCR; TCRdb lists only in-frame clones, some missing. Of tens of thousands of clones listed, more than 80% were seen once; the top ten hold over 12%. All patients relapsed after autologous stem cell transplantation, and brentuximab vedotin exposure varied. The material sequenced was peripheral blood mononuclear cells (PBMCs), taken at baseline. These receptors came from a human donor with classical Hodgkin lymphoma.

The rearrangement links TRBV6-1 to TRBJ1-5; unclear D gene. This CDR3 has 17 amino acids. CDR1 and CDR2 from the germline V gene are MNHNS and SASEGT. V lost 0 bases to trimming and J lost 5 bases, with 17 bases between them. CDR3: CASSEAISQRVHQPQHF. CDR3 in DNA: TGTGCCAGCAGTGAAGCGATTAGCCAGAGAGTTCATCAGCCCCAGCATTTT.

The sample holds one count of this clone. The V gene is TRBV7-6, the J gene TRBJ2-5; D could derive from TRBD1 or TRBD2 (5 bases each). In germline, CDR1 is SGHVS, CDR2 FNYEAQ. This CDR3 comprises 16 residues. Trimming took off 2 bases at V and 3 bases at J, with 16 bases between the two ends. The CDR3 region is CASSLWAGRGEETQYF. The CDR3 nucleotides read TGTGCCAGCAGCTTATGGGCAGGGAGAGGCGAAGAGACCCAGTACTTC.